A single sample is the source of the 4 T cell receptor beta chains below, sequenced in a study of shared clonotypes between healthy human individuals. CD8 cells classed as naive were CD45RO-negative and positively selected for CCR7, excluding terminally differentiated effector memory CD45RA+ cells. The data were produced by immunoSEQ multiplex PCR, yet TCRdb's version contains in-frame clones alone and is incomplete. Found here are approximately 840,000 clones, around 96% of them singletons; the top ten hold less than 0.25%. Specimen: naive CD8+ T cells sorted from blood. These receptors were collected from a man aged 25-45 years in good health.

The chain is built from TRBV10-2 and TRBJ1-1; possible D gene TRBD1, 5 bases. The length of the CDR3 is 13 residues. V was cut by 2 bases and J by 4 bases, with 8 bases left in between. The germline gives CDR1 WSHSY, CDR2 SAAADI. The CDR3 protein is CASSETGGTEAFF. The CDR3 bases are TGCGCCAGCAGTGAGACAGGAGGCACTGAAGCTTTCTTT.

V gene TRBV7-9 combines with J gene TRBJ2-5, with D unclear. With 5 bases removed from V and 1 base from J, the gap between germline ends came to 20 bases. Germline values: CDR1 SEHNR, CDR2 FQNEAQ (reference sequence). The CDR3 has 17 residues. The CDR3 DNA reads TGTGCCAGCAGCCCGGCAATGACTGGTAAAGTCCAAGAGACCCAGTACTTC. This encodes CASSPAMTGKVQETQYF.

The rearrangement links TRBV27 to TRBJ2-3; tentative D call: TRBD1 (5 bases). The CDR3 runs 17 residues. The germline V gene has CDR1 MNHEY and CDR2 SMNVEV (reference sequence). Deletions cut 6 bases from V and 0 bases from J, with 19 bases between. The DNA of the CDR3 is TGTGCCAGCAGACTTATGTCTTCAGGGATTAGCACAGATACGCAGTATTTT. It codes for CASRLMSSGISTDTQYF.

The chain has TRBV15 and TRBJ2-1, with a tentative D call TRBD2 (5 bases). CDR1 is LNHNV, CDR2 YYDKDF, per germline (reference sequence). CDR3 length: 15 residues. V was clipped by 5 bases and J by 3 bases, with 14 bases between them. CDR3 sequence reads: CATSRSGKGYNEQFF. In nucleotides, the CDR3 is TGTGCCACCAGCCGATCCGGGAAGGGCTACAATGAGCAGTTCTTC.